These 32 T cell receptor beta chains were all obtained from the same sample, sequenced in a study of cytomegalovirus exposure and HLA in healthy donors. PCR amplification relied on 60 Vbeta primers (plus 13 Jbeta primers). Assay: immunoSEQ multiplex PCR; the TCRdb copy retains only in-frame clones and omits some. The sample includes around 150,000 clones, 75% to 80% of them seen just once. The sample comprised PBMCs. The receptors derive from a middle-aged woman in good health and CMV-seronegative.

The count of this clone is one. The rearrangement joins TRBV5-1 to TRBJ2-5, with 7 bases identical to TRBD1. V was clipped by 5 bases and J by 4 bases; unmatched bases: 5. CDR3 length: 13 residues. Germline CDR1 and CDR2: SGHRS and YFSETQ. CDR3 in amino acids: CASSSGQRETQYF. The CDR3 region has the DNA TGCGCCAGCAGTTCGGGACAGCGAGAGACCCAGTACTTC.

Regarding this clone: The germline gene is not matched at one end of the junction; a read error may be the cause. V is TRBV28 and J is TRBJ2-1, with TRBD2 matching over 13 bases. This CDR3 region has 16 residues. The V gene's germline CDR1 is MDHEN and CDR2 SYDVKM. The CDR3 reads CASRTRTSGRYNEQLF. In nucleotides, the CDR3 is TGTGCCAGCAGGACTAGGACTAGCGGGAGATACAATGAGCAGCTCTTC.

The chain joins TRBV5-1 to TRBJ1-1; TRBD1 agrees at 11 bases. This CDR3 is built from 13 residues. The germline V gene has CDR1 SGHRS and CDR2 YFSETQ. J was trimmed by 8 bases and V by 3 bases; bases with no gene match: 3. The CDR3 region is CASSSDRGLEAFF. The CDR3 nucleotides are TGCGCCAGCAGCTCGGACAGGGGGCTAGAAGCTTTCTTT.

This clone was detected a few times. V usage is TRBV28 and J usage is TRBJ2-7, with D possibly TRBD2 on 6 matching bases. Deletions cut 5 bases from V and 4 bases from J, with 12 bases between. Germline-derived CDR1 and CDR2 are MDHEN and SYDVKM. The CDR3 consists of 13 residues. CDR3 nucleotide sequence: TGTGCCAGCAGTCGTCCTGGGGGGTACGAGCAGTACTTC. Amino acids: CASSRPGGYEQYF.

V usage is TRBV5-4 and J usage is TRBJ2-6; D is uncertain. Trimming left V 1 base short and J 2 bases short, with 10 bases between. The length of the CDR3 is 16 residues. CDR1 is SGHNT and CDR2 is YYREEE in the germline V gene (reference sequence). The CDR3 sequence is CASSLKRATGANVLTF. As DNA, the CDR3 is TGTGCCAGCAGCTTGAAACGCGCAACTGGGGCCAACGTCCTGACTTTC.

The chain is built from TRBV5-1 and TRBJ1-2; 8 positions match TRBD1. The germline V gene encodes CDR1 SGHRS and CDR2 YFSETQ. The V and J ends lost 4 bases and 4 bases, in that order; junction bases with no gene match: 9. CDR3 size: 15 residues. Written as DNA, the CDR3 is TGCGCCAGCAGCCTAGGGACAGGCGTCCCCTATGGCTACACCTTC. Encoded protein: CASSLGTGVPYGYTF. The full variable domain, in which reference TRBV5-1 and TRBJ1-2 provide the parts outside the CDR3, is KAGVTQTPRYLIKTRGQQVTLSCSPISGHRSVSWYQQTPGQGLQFLFEYFSETQRNKGNFPGRFSGRQFSNSRSEMNVSTLELGDSALYLCASSLGTGVPYGYTFGSGTRLTVV.

The J gene is TRBJ2-7, the V gene TRBV19, with D possibly being TRBD1 (6 bases). Germline-derived CDR1 and CDR2 are LNHDA and SQIVND (reference sequence). Trimming took off 3 bases at V and 5 bases at J, with 17 bases between the two ends. The CDR3 has 15 amino acids. The CDR3 DNA follows: TGTGCCAGTAGTATCAACACCCCAGGGGAAGACGAGCAGTACTTC. It yields the protein CASSINTPGEDEQYF.

The gene calls are TRBV5-1 and TRBJ2-7, with D unresolved. The CDR3 is 13 amino acids. The V gene's germline CDR1 is SGHRS and CDR2 YFSETQ. V dropped 5 bases and J dropped 4 bases, with 13 bases sitting between them. The CDR3 region is CASRVIPTYEQYF. CDR3 DNA: TGCGCCAGCAGAGTAATACCAACATACGAGCAGTACTTC.

V usage is TRBV18 and J usage is TRBJ2-6, with 7 bases fitting TRBD1. V lost 8 bases, J lost 0 bases, and 4 bases stayed unmatched. The CDR3 sequence is 15 residues long. The germline CDR1 and CDR2 sequences are KGHSH and LQKENI. The CDR3 DNA reads as TGTGCCAGCGAAACAGGGGCCTCTGGGGCCAACGTCCTGACTTTC. Amino acid sequence: CASETGASGANVLTF.

On this clone itself: The junction departs from the called germline gene at one end, perhaps through a read error. The same CDR3 arises from other DNA sequences in this sample as well. J is TRBJ2-2 and V is TRBV6-5, with D tentatively TRBD1 (6 bases). CDR1 and CDR2 (germline): MNHEY, SVGAGI. This CDR3 contains 15 residues. The CDR3 reads CASSYLRTADGELFF. CDR3 sequence (DNA): TGTGCTAGCAGTTACCTTAGGACAGCAGACGGGGAGCTGTTTTTT.

This chain connects TRBV19 to TRBJ2-5; TRBD2 agrees at 8 bases. Germline CDR1 and CDR2: LNHDA and SQIVND (reference sequence). Trimming took 1 base from V and 1 from J; bases not matched to a gene: 5. The CDR3 spans 16 residues. CDR3: CASSIGPGGAQETQYF. The CDR3 coding sequence is TGTGCCAGTAGTATAGGCCCCGGGGGGGCCCAAGAGACCCAGTACTTC. The full variable domain, rest sourced from reference TRBV19 and TRBJ2-5, is DGGITQSPKYLFRKEGQNVTLSCEQNLNHDAMYWYRQDPGQGLRLIYYSQIVNDFQKGDIAEGYSVSREKKESFPLTVTSAQKNPTAFYLCASSIGPGGAQETQYFGPGTRLLVL.

The gene calls are TRBV21-1 and TRBJ2-7; the table names TRBD1, a call not compared with the DNA. TRBV21-1 is described as a pseudogene. The CDR3 totals 14 residues. CDR3 in amino acids: CASIPTGFPYEQYF. The CDR3 DNA reads TGTGCCAGCATACCGACAGGATTTCCCTACGAGCAGTACTTC.

The J gene is TRBJ2-7, the V gene TRBV4-1; TRBD1 aligns across 7 bases. CDR1 is MGHRA and CDR2 is YSYEKL in the germline V gene. The ends lost 4 bases at V and 1 base at J; junction bases unmatched: 4. CDR3 size: 14 residues. The CDR3 loop reads CASSRGTVSYEQYF. Here the CDR3 DNA reads TGCGCCAGCAGCCGAGGGACAGTATCCTACGAGCAGTACTTC.

The chain joins TRBV2 to TRBJ2-1, with D maybe TRBD2 (5 bases). The CDR3 extends over 15 amino acids. The V end lost 9 bases, the J end lost 0 bases, and 15 bases lay between the germline ends. CDR1 and CDR2 (germline): SNHLY, FYNNEI. In nucleotides, the CDR3 is TGTGCCAGTTCCCCATCGGCGGGCTCCTACAATGAGCAGTTCTTC. Protein sequence: CASSPSAGSYNEQFF. The full variable domain, with the rest looked up from reference TRBV2 and TRBJ2-1, is EPEVTQTPSHQVTQMGQEVILRCVPISNHLYFYWYRQILGQKVEFLVSFYNNEISEKSEIFDDQFSVERPDGSNFTLKIRSTKLEDSAMYFCASSPSAGSYNEQFFGPGTRLTVL.

The rearrangement links TRBV2 to TRBJ1-5; TRBD1 agrees at 12 bases. This CDR3 has 15 residues. V dropped 8 bases and J dropped 7; count of bases not matched to a gene: 9. CDR1 SNHLY and CDR2 FYNNEI come from the germline V gene. DNA of the CDR3: TGTGCCAGCGGCTTGGGACAGGGGGCTCCGCAGCCCCAGCATTTT. It codes for CASGLGQGAPQPQHF. Using reference TRBV2 and TRBJ1-5 for the parts outside the CDR3, the full variable domain is EPEVTQTPSHQVTQMGQEVILRCVPISNHLYFYWYRQILGQKVEFLVSFYNNEISEKSEIFDDQFSVERPDGSNFTLKIRSTKLEDSAMYFCASGLGQGAPQPQHFGDGTRLSIL.

The chain carries TRBV4-1 and TRBJ1-1, with 8 positions matching TRBD1. The CDR3 is made up of 18 amino acids. The ends lost 3 bases at V and 0 bases at J; junction bases unmatched: 12. CDR1 is MGHRA, CDR2 YSYEKL, per germline. For the CDR3, the DNA is TGCGCCAGCAGCCACCTCCCCCCCAGGGGGCGAATGAACACTGAAGCTTTCTTT. Translation: CASSHLPPRGRMNTEAFF.

This chain links TRBV27 with TRBJ1-5, with D perhaps matching TRBD1 (5 bases). This CDR3 spans 14 amino acids. The V end was cut by 5 bases, the J end by 3 bases, with 11 bases between. Germline values: CDR1 MNHEY, CDR2 SMNVEV (reference sequence). Here the CDR3 reads CASSTRQFNQPQHF. DNA for the CDR3: TGTGCCAGCAGTACTCGACAGTTCAATCAGCCCCAGCATTTT.

CDR3 region: CASSPDSFHSNQPQHF. For the CDR3, the DNA is TGTGCCAGCAGCCCGGACAGTTTCCATAGCAATCAGCCCCAGCATTTT. The chain couples TRBV5-4 to TRBJ1-5, with D perhaps matching TRBD1 (6 bases). V was pared by 4 bases and J by 0 bases, with 14 bases between. Germline-derived CDR1 and CDR2 are SGHNT and YYREEE (reference sequence). The CDR3 is 16 residues long.

This chain connects TRBV11-2 to TRBJ2-1, with D perhaps matching TRBD2 (7 bases). The V and J ends lost 4 bases and 10 bases respectively, with 14 bases between them. This CDR3 region has 13 residues. The germline gives CDR1 SGHAT, CDR2 FQNNGV. The CDR3 sequence is CASSSTGGREQFF. The CDR3 coding sequence is TGTGCCAGCAGCTCCACCGGGGGGCGGGAGCAGTTCTTC.

The V call is TRBV2, the J call TRBJ1-2, with TRBD1 identical over 7 bases. From germline, CDR1 is SNHLY and CDR2 FYNNEI. V was pared by 8 bases and J by 1 base, with 10 bases of the junction left unmatched. This CDR3 has 15 amino acids. The CDR3 loop reads CASREDRDLNYGYTF. The CDR3 DNA reads as TGTGCCAGCCGCGAAGACAGGGACCTTAACTATGGCTACACCTTC.

This rearrangement joins TRBV27 to TRBJ2-7; 9 positions match TRBD1. CDR1 and CDR2 (germline): MNHEY, SMNVEV (reference sequence). Trimming cost V 0 bases and J 1 base; bases outside gene matches: 16. CDR3 length: 20 residues. This CDR3 is CASSLSGPFPQGARSYEQYF. In nucleotides, the CDR3 is TGTGCCAGCAGTTTATCGGGCCCCTTCCCACAGGGGGCTAGGTCCTACGAGCAGTACTTC.

The chain employs TRBV6-1 and TRBJ1-5, with 10 bases aligning to TRBD1. Germline values: CDR1 MNHNS, CDR2 SASEGT. The CDR3 runs 15 residues. After removal of 6 bases from V and 4 bases from J, the junction contained 6 bases not matched to a gene. The CDR3, as DNA: TGTGCCAGCAGCCAGGACAGGGGGGGGAATCAGCCCCAGCATTTT. The encoded protein is CASSQDRGGNQPQHF.

The chain uses TRBV6-1 and TRBJ1-1, with D possibly being TRBD1 (6 bases). V gave up 4 bases and J gave up 3 bases, with 9 bases separating them. Germline CDR1 MNHNS, CDR2 SASEGT. This CDR3 has 13 amino acids. CDR3 sequence (DNA): TGTGCCAGCAGTGTAGGACAGTACACTGAAGCTTTCTTT. It translates to CASSVGQYTEAFF.

The genes are TRBV9 and TRBJ2-1; 10 positions agree with TRBD2. Trimming took 3 bases from V and 7 from J; bases not matched to a gene: 7. The germline gives CDR1 SGDLS, CDR2 YYNGEE. This CDR3 comprises 15 residues. CDR3 coding DNA: TGTGCCAGCAGCGGGCCTAGCGGGGGCGGGAATGAGCAGTTCTTC. It encodes CASSGPSGGGNEQFF.

This clone was counted once. V is TRBV5-1 and J is TRBJ2-2; D remains ambiguous. Germline V gives CDR1 SGHRS, CDR2 YFSETQ. The CDR3 is 15 amino acids. Trimming shortened V by 2 bases and J by 1 base, and 9 bases separated the two germline ends. The CDR3 sequence is CASSLSARNTGELFF. The CDR3 nucleotides read TGCGCCAGCAGCTTATCTGCGAGGAACACCGGGGAGCTGTTTTTT.

This clone was observed a handful of times. The genes are TRBV14 and TRBJ2-1; tentatively, D is TRBD2 (6 bases). V was trimmed by 1 base and J by 3 bases, leaving 19 bases between them. Germline CDR1 SGHDN, CDR2 FVKESK. This CDR3 has 18 amino acids. This CDR3 is CASSQAWTPTAGYNEQFF. CDR3 nucleotide sequence: TGTGCCAGCAGCCAAGCCTGGACCCCTACAGCGGGCTACAATGAGCAGTTCTTC.

The chain carries TRBV5-4 and TRBJ2-5; D is possibly TRBD1 (5 bases). Germline V lookup: CDR1 SGHNT, CDR2 YYREEE (reference sequence). The CDR3 runs to 14 residues. V shed 4 bases and J shed 3 bases, with 13 bases lying between them. The CDR3 here is CASSSQGSEETQYF. The CDR3 region has the DNA TGTGCCAGCAGCAGCCAGGGATCTGAAGAGACCCAGTACTTC. Variable domain in full (rest from reference TRBV5-4 and TRBJ2-5): ETGVTQSPTHLIKTRGQQVTLRCSSQSGHNTVSWYQQALGQGPQFIFQYYREEENGRGNFPPRFSGLQFPNYSSELNVNALELDDSALYLCASSSQGSEETQYFGPGTRLLVL.

V is TRBV15 and J is TRBJ2-3, with a weak D call TRBD2 (6 bases). Trimming removed 5 bases at V and 5 bases at J, with 17 bases between. The CDR3 loop spans 15 amino acids. CDR1 is LNHNV and CDR2 is YYDKDF in the germline V gene (reference sequence). The DNA for the CDR3 is TGTGCCACCAGCCTCGACGGGAGAGCAGGAGATACGCAGTATTTT. It codes for CATSLDGRAGDTQYF.

The V and J genes are TRBV5-6 and TRBJ1-1; D uncertain. The CDR3 contains 15 residues. Germline lookup yields CDR1 SGHDT and CDR2 YYEEEE. V gave up 1 base and J gave up 0 bases, with 10 bases separating them. CDR3 sequence reads: CASSLPADMNTEAFF. The DNA for the CDR3 is TGTGCCAGCAGCTTGCCCGCAGACATGAACACTGAAGCTTTCTTT.

This chain joins TRBV20-1 and TRBJ1-5; possible D gene TRBD1, 6 bases. Germline V gene sequence: CDR1 DFQATT, CDR2 SNEGSKA (reference sequence). The CDR3 totals 11 residues. The V and J ends lost 6 bases and 15 bases respectively, with 18 bases between them. CDR3 DNA: TGCAGTGCGCCAACTCAGGGGACCTGGCATTTT. This encodes CSAPTQGTWHF.

The CDR3: CASGSRTGNTGELFF. In DNA, the CDR3 is TGTGCTAGTGGCTCTCGGACAGGGAACACCGGGGAGCTGTTTTTT. The chain has TRBV12-5 and TRBJ2-2, with 7 bases identical to TRBD1. J gave up 1 base and V 6 bases, and 5 bases lay outside the gene matches. The CDR3 covers 15 residues. The germline V gene encodes CDR1 LGHNT and CDR2 FRNRAP.

The chain joins TRBV4-1 to TRBJ1-1; D uncertain. V was trimmed by 1 base and J by 5 bases, leaving 8 bases between them. The CDR3 is 13 amino acids. The V gene's germline CDR1 is MGHRA and CDR2 YSYEKL. The CDR3 nucleotides read TGCGCCAGCAGCCAAGTCGGGGTAACTGAAGCTTTCTTT. Residues: CASSQVGVTEAFF.